The source of this T cell receptor beta chain is a study of T cell repertoires in cytomegalovirus infection. About this clonotype itself: Its matching antigen is unknown.

TCRdb reanalysed the reads using MiXCR and keeps one entry per CDR3 protein. The repertoire consists of under 200,000 distinct CDR3 sequences, with 7.5% to 10% occurring once and the leading ten covering about 4.6%. Study observations and caveats: Cumulative public TCR beta family frequency identified carriers of CMV plus the relevant HLA.

This clonotype was sampled from a human donor in good health (CMV status not recorded). Some clones in this sample may be carry-over from other donors' samples. The material sequenced was PBMCs.

The CDR3 is CASSLNSCIYNEQFF. CDR3 bases: TGTGCCAGCAGCTTAAATAGCTGTATTTACAATGAGCAGTTCTTC. The V call is TRBV7-2, the J call TRBJ2-1, with unresolved D. The CDR3 is 15 residues long. Trimming took 2 bases from V and 4 from J, leaving 12 bases between them. From germline, CDR1 is SGHTA and CDR2 FQGNSA.